A selection of T cell receptor beta chains follows, all from one sample in a study of Graves' ophthalmopathy and Graves' hyperthyroidism. MiXCR, applied by TCRdb to the multiplex PCR reads, yields one record per CDR3 protein. Found here are 200,000 to 300,000 distinct CDR3 sequences, about 46% of them singletons; the top ten hold around 47%. Sample: peripheral blood. Receptors were obtained from an adult man with Graves' ophthalmopathy. Each CDR3 is given with its conserved first and last residue. Each record gives: J gene, V gene, D gene, CDR3 length, clone size, CDR3 DNA, CDR3 protein. D genes are given only for firm matches. Expanded clones are given a class, and other clones once, few, many or no size at all.

TRBJ1-2 | TRBV12-3/TRBV12-4 | . | 13 | . | TGTGCCAGCAGTTTATTTATGGGAAGTGGCTACACCTTC | CASSLFMGSGYTF
TRBJ2-2 | TRBV7-9 | TRBD1 | 16 | . | TGTGCCAGCAGTCATAGGGGACAGGAGAACACCGGGGAGCTGTTTTTT | CASSHRGQENTGELFF
TRBJ2-3 | TRBV7-2 | . | 14 | . | TGTGCCAGCAGCTTAGCGCTCCCAACAGATACGCAGTATTTT | CASSLALPTDTQYF
TRBJ1-5 | TRBV2 | . | 15 | . | TGTGCCAGCAGTGCCCTTGGGACACCCAATCAGCCCCAGCATTTT | CASSALGTPNQPQHF
TRBJ2-2 | TRBV2 | . | 17 | . | TGTGCCAGCAGTGTTGGCAGGGAAGTACTGAACACCGGGGAGCTGTTTTTT | CASSVGREVLNTGELFF
TRBJ1-5 | TRBV19 | . | 15 | . | TGTGCCAGTAGTATCGACAGCTTTAGCAATCAGCCCCAGCATTTT | CASSIDSFSNQPQHF
TRBJ2-7 | TRBV7-9 | TRBD1 | 15 | . | TGTGCCAGCAGCCCTGTAGGACAGGGGGTCTACGAGCAGTACTTC | CASSPVGQGVYEQYF
TRBJ1-2 | TRBV6-6 | . | 15 | . | TGTGCCAGCAGTTACGGACCCGGCTCTAACTATGGCTACACCTTC | CASSYGPGSNYGYTF
TRBJ1-5 | TRBV12-3/TRBV12-4 | . | 13 | few | TGTGCCAGCAGTGGTCACCGGAATCAGCCCCAGCATTTT | CASSGHRNQPQHF
TRBJ1-1 | TRBV19 | . | 14 | few | TGTGCCAGTAGTATGGCCTCGGAGAACACTGAAGCTTTCTTT | CASSMASENTEAFF
TRBJ1-2 | TRBV7-2 | . | 13 | many | TGTGCCAGCAGCTTGGGGTTCACGGGGGGCTACACCTTC | CASSLGFTGGYTF